This T cell receptor (beta chain) was captured in a study of T cell responses to AZD1222 COVID-19 vaccine. Whole-study findings and limits: Spike-specific TCR breadth and depth were elevated following two AZD1222 doses. Per reports, nearly half of all spike-specific TCRs target regions that are unmutated in variants. Repertoires in all cases were sampled only once the peak T cell response had passed. The study identified only a handful of AZD1222 recipients as seropositive at baseline.

Repertoires were generated with immunoSEQ multiplex PCR, while TCRdb's copy carries only in-frame clones and drops some. The table lists about 170,000 clones, 80% to 95% of them singletons. The germline gives CDR1 SEHNR, CDR2 FQNEAQ (reference sequence). The ends were cut back, 5 bases at V and 3 bases at J, with 14 bases in the middle. There are 15 residues in the CDR3. Turning to this clone: Its antigen is undetermined.

The material was peripheral blood, obtained on day 0 of AZD1222 vaccination. This TCR was sampled from an adult in good health. The chain carries TRBV7-9 and TRBJ2-1; D perhaps matches TRBD2 (5 bases). The chain's CDR3 is CASSHGLTNYNEQFF. The CDR3 DNA reads TGTGCCAGCAGCCACGGACTCACAAACTACAATGAGCAGTTCTTC. The whole variable domain, filled in from reference TRBV7-9 and TRBJ2-1, reads DTGVSQNPRHKITKRGQNVTFRCDPISEHNRLYWYRQTLGQGPEFLTYFQNEAQLEKSRLLSDRFSAERPKGSFSTLEIQRTEQGDSAMYLCASSHGLTNYNEQFFGPGTRLTVL.